Each of the 22 T cell receptor beta chains below was sequenced from the same sample in a study of regulatory T cells in long-lasting Graves disease. The sample's time point: newly diagnosed GD, antithyroid drugs for less than 3 months. PBMC RNA served as the TCR library source. Assembly of TCR beta libraries relied on iRepertoire HTBI primers together with Arm-PCR of CDR3 regions. In TCRdb, the multiplex PCR reads were re-called with MiXCR into one record per CDR3 protein. The repertoire holds hundreds of thousands of distinct CDR3 sequences, with 16% as singletons. These data were likewise used in another study, on T cells in Graves' hyperthyroidism and ophthalmopathy.

Sequencing was performed on peripheral blood mononuclear cells (PBMCs), taken at new diagnosis, from a patient treated with antithyroid drugs. These receptors were taken from a woman in her twenties or thirties with Graves disease.

This clonotype has more than one count but fewer than ten. In DNA form, the CDR3 reads TGTGCCAGCAGCGACCGGGGGGGCTCGGCTTCACCCCTCCACTTT. Its translation: CASSDRGGSASPLHF. The V and J genes are TRBV7-3 and TRBJ1-6; perhaps TRBD1 as D (6 bases). CDR3 length: 15 amino acids. Trimming took 5 bases from V and 9 from J, leaving 17 bases between them. Looked up from germline, CDR1 is SGHTA and CDR2 is FQGTGA.

The J gene is TRBJ2-5, the V gene TRBV19; no clear D. Germline loops: CDR1 LNHDA, CDR2 SQIVND (reference sequence). Trimming removed 3 bases at V and 6 bases at J, with 8 bases between. CDR3 length: 12 amino acids. The CDR3 DNA is TGTGCCAGTAGTATTCTGGGCAAGACCCAGTACTTC. It translates to CASSILGKTQYF.

The V and J genes are TRBV5-6 and TRBJ2-7; 7 bases are a match to TRBD2. There are 16 residues in the CDR3. Trimming at V came to 5 bases and at J to 6 bases, leaving 17 bases not matched to a gene. The germline gives CDR1 SGHDT, CDR2 YYEEEE. CDR3 coding DNA: TGTGCCAGCAGATCAAGAGGCGGGAGATGGGACGGCGAGCAGTACTTC. Protein: CASRSRGGRWDGEQYF.

Worth noting for this clonotype: A much larger clone differs by one base, so this may be a read error. The chain carries TRBV7-9 and TRBJ2-3; D is possibly TRBD1 (6 bases). The CDR3 consists of 15 residues. CDR1 is SEHNR, CDR2 FQNEAQ, per germline (reference sequence). CDR3 in DNA: TGTGCCAGCAGCTTGGGGGCGCCTAGCACAGATACGCGGTATTTT. Amino acids: CASSLGAPSTDTRYF.

The chain links TRBV4-1 to TRBJ1-3; no clear D. This CDR3 region has 14 residues. Germline CDR1 MGHRA, CDR2 YSYEKL. The ends were cut back, 0 bases at V and 7 bases at J, with 10 bases in the middle. DNA for the CDR3: TGCGCCAGCAGCCAAGATAGTGCGAGGAACACCATATATTTT. Translated: CASSQDSARNTIYF.

In its sample, this clonotype was seen a few times. V gene TRBV18 combines with J gene TRBJ2-1; D is undetermined. With 3 bases removed from V and 7 bases from J, the gap between germline ends came to 13 bases. CDR3 length: 14 residues. The germline CDR1 and CDR2 sequences are KGHSH and LQKENI. The CDR3 nucleotides are TGTGCCAGCTCACCCACGATAGAGGCTAATGAGCAGTTCTTC. Translated: CASSPTIEANEQFF.

V usage is TRBV5-1 and J usage is TRBJ2-2; 7 nucleotides align to TRBD2. The germline CDR1 and CDR2 sequences are SGHRS and YFSETQ. This CDR3 has 15 residues. V gave up 7 bases and J gave up 3 bases; unmatched junction bases: 9. The CDR3 region has the DNA TGCGCCAGCGCACGTACTAGCGTGGACACCGGGGAGCTGTTTTTT. It codes for CASARTSVDTGELFF.

This clonotype was counted many times. This sequence joins TRBV12-3 or TRBV12-4 and TRBJ2-1; 7 bases fit TRBD2. The CDR3 extends over 18 amino acids. V was pared by 2 bases and J by 9 bases, with 19 bases of the junction left unmatched. In nucleotides, the CDR3 is TGTGCCAGCAGTTTAAGTGCTAGCGGTATGCCCCTCCTTAGTGAGCAGTTCTTC. This translates into CASSLSASGMPLLSEQFF.

The chain employs TRBV25-1 and TRBJ1-4, with D unclear. CDR1 and CDR2 (germline): MGHDK, SYGVNS. Trimming took 1 base from V and 8 from J, leaving 11 bases between them. This CDR3 is 14 amino acids long. The CDR3 region has the DNA TGTGCCAGCAGTGAATCTCTACTAATAGAAAAACTGTTTTTT. Translated: CASSESLLIEKLFF. Full variable domain (remainder filled in from reference TRBV25-1 and TRBJ1-4): EADIYQTPRYLVIGTGKKITLECSQTMGHDKMYWYQQDPGMELHLIHYSYGVNSTEKGDLSSESTVSRIRTEHFPLTLESARPSHTSQYLCASSESLLIEKLFFGSGTQLSVL.

With regard to this clonotype: This sequence may be a read error, since a much larger clone differs from it by one base. CDR3 nucleotides: TGCAGTGCTAGAGACGGGGCCGACCATCAGCCCCAGCATTTT. It translates to CSARDGADHQPQHF. The chain links TRBV20-1 to TRBJ1-5, with D possibly matching TRBD1 (5 bases). Trimming pared 0 bases from V and 5 bases from J, leaving 11 bases between. Looked up from germline, CDR1 is DFQATT and CDR2 is SNEGSKA (reference sequence). The CDR3 is 14 residues long.

This rearrangement joins TRBV15 to TRBJ2-7; 11 bases are shared with TRBD2. There are 15 residues in the CDR3. V lost 3 bases and J lost 7; bases outside the gene matches: 8. Germline V gene lookup returns CDR1 LNHNV and CDR2 YYDKDF (reference sequence). For the CDR3, the DNA is TGTGCCACCAGCAGCGCGACTAGCGGGATTAGGGAGCAGTACTTC. This translates into CATSSATSGIREQYF.

This clonotype turned up a few times. The rearrangement joins TRBV29-1 to TRBJ2-1; D unresolved. The CDR3 is made up of 16 amino acids. Germline V CDR1 and CDR2: SQVTM, ANQGSEA. The germline V and J ends were trimmed by 7 bases and 1 base, with 20 bases remaining between them. This CDR3 is CSAPLTQQNSYNEQFF. The DNA of the CDR3 is TGCAGCGCGCCTCTCACGCAGCAAAATTCCTACAATGAGCAGTTCTTC.

This clonotype was counted ten times or more. The rearrangement joins TRBV7-8 to TRBJ2-1, with D possibly being TRBD1 (6 bases). V lost 5 bases and J lost 5, with 10 bases in between. The germline CDR1 and CDR2 sequences are SGHVS and FQNEAQ. The CDR3 runs 13 residues. The CDR3 loop reads CASSGRDNNEQFF. For the CDR3, the DNA is TGTGCCAGCAGCGGCCGGGACAACAATGAGCAGTTCTTC. Combining the CDR3 with reference TRBV7-8 and TRBJ2-1 gives the whole variable domain GAGVSQSPRYKVAKRGQDVALRCDPISGHVSLFWYQQALGQGPEFLTYFQNEAQLDKSGLPSDRFFAERPEGSVSTLKIQRTQQEDSAVYLCASSGRDNNEQFFGPGTRLTVL.

This clonotype was observed many times. This chain connects TRBV28 to TRBJ2-3, with D maybe TRBD2 (7 bases). Between the trimmed V and J ends, which lost 5 bases and 7 bases, there was a span of 19 bases. Germline CDR1 and CDR2: MDHEN and SYDVKM. The CDR3 consists of 15 residues. The CDR3 is CASSLGGPGENTQYF. The CDR3 nucleotides read TGTGCCAGCAGTCTCGGGGGGCCCGGGGAAAATACGCAGTATTTT.

The rearrangement uses TRBV12-3 or TRBV12-4 and TRBJ2-2, with 9 bases fitting TRBD1. V lost 5 bases, J lost 3 bases, and 4 bases stayed unmatched. This CDR3 contains 15 residues. The CDR3 sequence: CASSTTGGDTGELFF. CDR3 bases: TGTGCCAGCAGTACGACAGGGGGGGACACCGGGGAGCTGTTTTTT.

The J gene is TRBJ1-2, the V gene TRBV5-1; perhaps TRBD1 as D (5 bases). Germline CDR1 SGHRS, CDR2 YFSETQ. CDR3 length: 16 amino acids. V lost 0 bases and J lost 4, with 16 bases in between. This CDR3 reads CASSLVLWGRVYGYTF. The CDR3 DNA is TGCGCCAGCAGCTTGGTCCTTTGGGGACGCGTCTATGGCTACACCTTC.

This clonotype has at least ten counts. The rearrangement links TRBV2 to TRBJ2-1, with TRBD2 matching 11 bases. In germline, CDR1 is SNHLY, CDR2 FYNNEI. With V trimmed by 9 bases and J by 8 bases, 18 bases remained unmatched. CDR3 length equals 17 residues. The CDR3 nucleotides read TGTGCCAGTCAGGGCACTGTAGCGGGAGGGCCGTATGATGAGCAGTTCTTC. Translated, it gives CASQGTVAGGPYDEQFF.

This clonotype was detected ten times or more. The V and J genes are TRBV28 and TRBJ1-1; possibly TRBD1 for D (5 bases). Trimming removed 5 bases from V and 0 bases from J, with 13 bases in between. The germline V gene encodes CDR1 MDHEN and CDR2 SYDVKM. The CDR3 runs 15 residues. The CDR3 bases are TGTGCCAGCAGTCCATCGACAGCTATGAACACTGAAGCTTTCTTT. This gives the protein CASSPSTAMNTEAFF.

Many counts were recorded for this clonotype. The rearrangement links TRBV6-5 to TRBJ1-1, with unresolved D. Germline loops: CDR1 MNHEY, CDR2 SVGAGI. With 0 bases removed from V and 1 base from J, the gap between germline ends came to 12 bases. This CDR3 contains 16 residues. CDR3 sequence reads: CASSYSEPRKNTEAFF. DNA for the CDR3: TGTGCCAGCAGTTACTCAGAACCCCGTAAGAACACTGAAGCTTTCTTT.

The rearrangement joins TRBV29-1 to TRBJ2-5; the D gene is possibly TRBD1 (6 bases). Trimming removed 4 bases from V and 5 bases from J, with 14 bases in between. Germline loops: CDR1 SQVTM, CDR2 ANQGSEA. This CDR3 has 13 residues. The CDR3 region has the DNA TGCAGCGTTGGAAGGGGGACCCTGGAGACCCAGTACTTC. Translating it yields CSVGRGTLETQYF.

This clonotype appeared many times. The chain joins TRBV28 to TRBJ1-6; D ambiguous. Per the germline V gene, CDR1 is MDHEN and CDR2 is SYDVKM. The CDR3 is made up of 11 amino acids. V gave up 7 bases and J gave up 12 bases, with 10 bases separating them. Here the CDR3 reads CASTDRGPLHF. CDR3 nucleotide sequence: TGTGCCAGCACCGACCGGGGACCCCTCCACTTT.

At least ten counts were recorded for this clonotype. The chain employs TRBV28 and TRBJ1-5; TRBD1 aligns across 9 bases. V shed 3 bases and J 5 bases; nucleotides not matched to a gene: 2. Germline CDR1 is MDHEN and CDR2 is SYDVKM. The CDR3 loop spans 14 amino acids. The CDR3 DNA is TGTGCCAGCAGTTTGTGGGACAGGGATCAGCCCCAGCATTTT. This gives the protein CASSLWDRDQPQHF.